This T cell receptor (beta chain) was retrieved from a study of OX40 agonist ivuxolimab in advanced cancers. The V segment lost 3 bases and the J segment 5 bases; nucleotides outside the gene matches: 5. Germline values: CDR1 MNHNY, CDR2 SVGAGI (reference sequence). The CDR3 length is 14 residues. The method was immunoSEQ multiplex PCR; TCRdb's version includes in-frame clones alone and lacks a portion of them. The sample includes 45,000 to 50,000 clones, around 80% of them seen just once. The J gene is TRBJ2-5, the V gene TRBV6-6; 8 bases line up with TRBD2. The sample was CD4+ or CD8+ T cells sorted from blood, taken in a trial of the OX40 agonist ivuxolimab. The sequence was obtained from an adult with an advanced solid tumor such as melanoma, head and neck, liver or kidney cancer. Written as DNA, the CDR3 is TGTGCCAGCAGTTATATCCGGGAGGGTGAGACCCAGTACTTC. It yields the protein CASSYIREGETQYF.